The 23 T cell receptor beta chains below come from one sample, sequenced in a study of blood T cell repertoires in COVID-19. Some clones are missing from TCRdb's copy, which holds only in-frame ones; the method was immunoSEQ multiplex PCR. The sample lists approximately 250,000 clones; around four fifths were seen once. Sequenced sample: peripheral blood. The receptors originated from a man in his sixties with acute or convalescent COVID-19.

This clone is a singleton in its sample. The chain is built from TRBV27 and TRBJ2-1, with 8 positions matching TRBD2. This CDR3 region has 18 residues. Unmatched junction bases numbered 9, after V lost 2 bases and J lost 0 bases. Germline loops: CDR1 MNHEY, CDR2 SMNVEV (reference sequence). This CDR3 is CASSLRTGGPLSYNEQFF. The DNA of the CDR3 is TGTGCCAGCAGTTTAAGGACGGGGGGGCCTCTCTCCTACAATGAGCAGTTCTTC.

This sequence joins TRBV11-2 and TRBJ2-5; 9 bases fit TRBD1. The V and J ends lost 5 bases and 2 bases, in that order; junction bases with no gene match: 9. CDR3 length equals 16 residues. Per germline, CDR1 SGHAT and CDR2 FQNNGV. CDR3 coding DNA: TGTGCCAGCAGCCCCTTCGACAGGGGGGGGCAAGAGACCCAGTACTTC. Translating gives CASSPFDRGGQETQYF.

The chain carries TRBV4-2 and TRBJ2-1; weak D call: TRBD2 (5 bases). V shed 1 base and J shed 11 bases, with 18 bases lying between them. CDR1 LGHNA and CDR2 YNFKEQ come from the germline V gene. This CDR3 contains 15 residues. Written as DNA, the CDR3 is TGTGCCAGCAGCCAAGTTCCCGGGGTCCCAGGAAAGCAGTTCTTC. Its protein product is CASSQVPGVPGKQFF.

This sequence joins TRBV19 and TRBJ1-1; TRBD1 might be the D (6 bases). The CDR3 is 15 residues long. The V and J ends lost 8 bases and 0 bases respectively, with 16 bases between them. In germline, CDR1 is LNHDA, CDR2 SQIVND (reference sequence). DNA for the CDR3: TGTGCCAGTCATCCCCCGGGGGGCCTGAACACTGAAGCTTTCTTT. Its translation: CASHPPGGLNTEAFF.

This clone occurred a few times. The sample has other DNA sequences that encode this CDR3 too. Written as DNA, the CDR3 is TGTGCCAGCAGTCGACAGGGAAACACTGAAGCTTTCTTT. Translation: CASSRQGNTEAFF. J is TRBJ1-1 and V is TRBV28; TRBD1 agrees at 7 bases. CDR3 length: 13 residues. J gave up 2 bases and V 5 bases, and 2 bases lay outside the gene matches. Germline V gives CDR1 MDHEN, CDR2 SYDVKM.

The V call is TRBV2, the J call TRBJ2-2, with D possibly TRBD1 on 6 matching bases. Germline CDR1 SNHLY, CDR2 FYNNEI. V lost 7 bases and J 8 bases, leaving 20 bases between the germline ends. The CDR3 runs 15 residues. The CDR3, as DNA: TGTGCCAGCAAGTGGAGCCGGACAGTCTCGGGGGAGCTGTTTTTT. This codes for CASKWSRTVSGELFF.

V gene TRBV6-5 combines with J gene TRBJ2-5; the D gene is possibly TRBD2 (7 bases). V lost 4 bases, J lost 1 base, and 10 bases lay in between. Germline CDR1 reads MNHEY; CDR2 reads SVGAGI. This CDR3 contains 14 residues. The CDR3 loop reads CASSLRGPQETQYF. The CDR3 DNA sequence: TGTGCCAGCAGTTTGCGGGGGCCCCAAGAGACCCAGTACTTC.

The CDR3: CASSSGLVAANEQFF. The CDR3 nucleotides are TGTGCCAGCAGCTCGGGACTAGTCGCGGCTAATGAGCAGTTCTTC. V and J are TRBV7-3 and TRBJ2-1; 8 bases match TRBD2. This CDR3 comprises 15 residues. V shed 4 bases, J shed 7 bases, and the junction held 9 bases outside the gene matches. Germline CDR1 SGHTA, CDR2 FQGTGA.

The J gene is TRBJ1-3, the V gene TRBV28; 8 bases are a match to TRBD1. The germline gives CDR1 MDHEN, CDR2 SYDVKM. Trimming took 5 bases from V and 4 from J; bases not matched to a gene: 16. The CDR3 length is 18 residues. The CDR3: CASSADRGAWGIGNTIYF. In nucleotides, the CDR3 is TGTGCCAGCAGTGCAGACAGGGGCGCGTGGGGAATAGGAAACACCATATATTTT.

The rearrangement joins TRBV2 to TRBJ1-5, with D perhaps TRBD1 (5 bases). CDR1 SNHLY and CDR2 FYNNEI come from the germline V gene. Trimming left V 1 base short and J 0 bases short, with 16 bases between. The CDR3 is 18 amino acids. CDR3 DNA sequence: TGTGCCAGCAGTGAAGGGTTTGGGCGGACAACTAGCAATCAGCCCCAGCATTTT. This translates into CASSEGFGRTTSNQPQHF.

This chain connects TRBV7-8 to TRBJ2-7; D uncertain. The CDR3 length is 15 residues. Deletions cut 2 bases from V and 6 bases from J, with 17 bases between. Germline CDR1 and CDR2: SGHVS and FQNEAQ. CDR3 coding DNA: TGTGCCAGCAGCTTAAATGCTGGGCCTCTGGGCGAGCAGTACTTC. It is translated as CASSLNAGPLGEQYF.

This chain links TRBV14 with TRBJ1-2, with D possibly TRBD1 on 5 matching bases. Germline-derived CDR1 and CDR2 are SGHDN and FVKESK. V was shortened by 2 bases and J by 4 bases, with 8 bases between the two germline ends. The CDR3 has 13 residues. The CDR3 DNA is TGTGCCAGCAGCCAACAAGACAGCTATGGCTACACCTTC. Translated: CASSQQDSYGYTF.

The V call is TRBV5-1, the J call TRBJ1-1; D remains unclear. Between the trimmed V and J ends, which lost 6 bases and 4 bases, there was a span of 19 bases. Germline V CDR1 and CDR2: SGHRS, YFSETQ. This CDR3 comprises 15 residues. The CDR3 here is CASNRLAGLGTEAFF. In DNA form, the CDR3 reads TGCGCCAGCAACCGACTCGCGGGTTTAGGCACTGAAGCTTTCTTT.

This rearrangement joins TRBV5-6 to TRBJ2-4, with 7 bases fitting TRBD1. The trim removed 4 bases at V and 5 bases at J, leaving 3 bases unmatched. This CDR3 contains 13 residues. CDR1 SGHDT and CDR2 YYEEEE come from the germline V gene. The DNA for the CDR3 is TGTGCCAGCAGCCGGGACAGTGAAAACATTCAGTACTTC. It specifies CASSRDSENIQYF.

The chain carries TRBV9 and TRBJ1-2; D remains unclear. CDR1 is SGDLS, CDR2 YYNGEE, per germline. The CDR3 has 14 residues. Trimming shortened V by 0 bases and J by 8 bases, and 14 bases separated the two germline ends. The chain's CDR3 is CASSVAVWGEGYTF. In DNA, the CDR3 is TGTGCCAGCAGCGTAGCGGTTTGGGGAGAAGGCTACACCTTC.

V is TRBV11-2 and J is TRBJ2-7, with TRBD1 matching over 8 bases. This CDR3 is 14 amino acids long. Germline trimming cut 1 base from V and 2 bases from J; bases unmatched to any gene: 1. Germline assignment: CDR1 SGHAT and CDR2 FQNNGV. The CDR3: CASSLGRGPYEQYF. CDR3 nucleotides: TGTGCCAGCAGCTTAGGCAGGGGGCCCTACGAGCAGTACTTC.

The chain recombines TRBV27 with TRBJ2-7, with 9 nucleotides matching TRBD1. V gave up 2 bases and J gave up 2 bases; unmatched junction bases: 4. Germline assignment: CDR1 MNHEY and CDR2 SMNVEV (reference sequence). The CDR3 is made up of 15 amino acids. The CDR3 loop reads CASSLDRDRAYEQYF. The CDR3 bases are TGTGCCAGCAGTTTAGATAGGGACAGGGCCTACGAGCAGTACTTC.

This sequence joins TRBV11-3 and TRBJ1-5; 12 positions match TRBD1. The length of the CDR3 is 20 residues. Germline-derived CDR1 and CDR2 are SGHNT and YENEEA. Trimming removed 0 bases from V and 0 bases from J; junction bases left unmatched: 9. CDR3 amino acids: CASSLDRGTGGHYSNQPQHF. The CDR3 DNA reads as TGTGCCAGCAGCTTAGACCGCGGGACAGGGGGCCATTATAGCAATCAGCCCCAGCATTTT.

V usage is TRBV3-1 (or the pseudogene TRBV3-2) and J usage is TRBJ2-7; the D is unclear. CDR1 and CDR2 from the germline V gene are LGHDT and YNNKEL (reference sequence). The CDR3 has 17 residues. Between the trimmed V and J ends, which lost 0 bases and 0 bases, there was a span of 15 bases. The CDR3 nucleotides read TGTGCCAGCAGCCAAGACCCCGCAGGATCGAGCTCCTACGAGCAGTACTTC. This translates into CASSQDPAGSSSYEQYF.

The chain recombines TRBV3-1 (or the pseudogene TRBV3-2) with TRBJ2-2; 8 positions match TRBD2. Germline loops: CDR1 LGHDT, CDR2 YNNKEL (reference sequence). The CDR3 length is 16 residues. J was trimmed by 5 bases and V by 0 bases; bases with no gene match: 5. CDR3 nucleotide sequence: TGTGCCAGCAGCCAAGATTGGGCTAGCGGGACCGGGGAGCTGTTTTTT. This encodes CASSQDWASGTGELFF.

The V call is TRBV7-9, the J call TRBJ2-2; 7 bases match TRBD1. The germline V gene encodes CDR1 SEHNR and CDR2 FQNEAQ (reference sequence). V was clipped by 5 bases and J by 5 bases; unmatched bases: 5. The CDR3 has 14 residues. CDR3 DNA: TGTGCCAGCAGCGCCCGGGACAGTACCGGGGAGCTGTTTTTT. Translation gives CASSARDSTGELFF. The entire variable domain, with the rest obtained from reference TRBV7-9 and TRBJ2-2, is as follows: DTGVSQNPRHKITKRGQNVTFRCDPISEHNRLYWYRQTLGQGPEFLTYFQNEAQLEKSRLLSDRFSAERPKGSFSTLEIQRTEQGDSAMYLCASSARDSTGELFFGEGSRLTVL.

This clone was observed a few times. The chain couples TRBV4-3 to TRBJ2-7; D unclear. CDR1 and CDR2 from the germline V gene are LGHNA and YSLEER. This CDR3 has 13 amino acids. V was pared by 2 bases and J by 4 bases, with 9 bases between. The CDR3, as DNA: TGCGCCAGCAGCCAATATCGACAATACGAGCAGTACTTC. It specifies CASSQYRQYEQYF.

This clone was detected ten times or more. The rearrangement links TRBV6-6 to TRBJ2-5; a possible D gene is TRBD2 (6 bases). The V end was cut by 6 bases, the J end by 1 base, with 12 bases between. From germline, CDR1 is MNHNY and CDR2 SVGAGI (reference sequence). The CDR3 contains 14 residues. This chain's CDR3 is CASRARGSQETQYF. For the CDR3, the DNA is TGTGCCAGCAGAGCCCGGGGGTCCCAAGAGACCCAGTACTTC.